This paragraph reports one T cell receptor (beta chain). The data are from a study of T cell responses to AZD1222 COVID-19 vaccine. Trimming cost V 2 bases and J 7 bases, with 20 bases left between them. From germline, CDR1 is SNHLY and CDR2 FYNNEI. The CDR3 contains 16 residues. Only in-frame clones appear in the TCRdb table, and some are missing; sequencing was by immunoSEQ multiplex PCR. The sample lists about 84,000 clones; approximately 85% were seen once. Sequences were derived from peripheral blood, sampled 28 days after the second AZD1222 dose. The source is an adult who received the AZD1222 COVID-19 vaccine. The chain couples TRBV2 to TRBJ1-2; D remains unclear. The chain's CDR3 is CASSESSGNSWVGYTF. CDR3 DNA sequence: TGTGCCAGCAGTGAATCGTCTGGGAATTCCTGGGTTGGCTACACCTTC.